The present TCR beta chain was sequenced within a study of blood T cell repertoires in COVID-19. On the study more broadly: The samples span acute and convalescent COVID-19 from the United States, Italy and Spain. Nucleic acid was either cDNA or gDNA, and it came from T cells, B-cell-depleted T cells, or PBMCs.

Per the authors' pipeline: The authors estimated nucleated cell counts from reference gene primer amplification. The method was immunoSEQ multiplex PCR; TCRdb's version includes in-frame clones alone and lacks a portion of them. V and J calls and clone size are those listed in that table; D and trimming were worked out from the DNA. The sample holds around 700,000 clones, 85% to 90% seen once. The sequencing sample was made of peripheral blood. This clonotype was obtained from a woman aged 18-29 years with acute or convalescent COVID-19.

The CDR3 sequence: CASSDRGRGTEAFF. As DNA, the CDR3 is TGTGCCAGCAGTGACAGGGGACGGGGCACTGAAGCTTTCTTT. The genes are TRBV6-1 and TRBJ1-1, with D possibly being TRBD1 (6 bases). V gave up 3 bases and J gave up 4 bases, with 12 bases separating them. From germline, CDR1 is MNHNS and CDR2 SASEGT. This CDR3 is built from 14 residues.